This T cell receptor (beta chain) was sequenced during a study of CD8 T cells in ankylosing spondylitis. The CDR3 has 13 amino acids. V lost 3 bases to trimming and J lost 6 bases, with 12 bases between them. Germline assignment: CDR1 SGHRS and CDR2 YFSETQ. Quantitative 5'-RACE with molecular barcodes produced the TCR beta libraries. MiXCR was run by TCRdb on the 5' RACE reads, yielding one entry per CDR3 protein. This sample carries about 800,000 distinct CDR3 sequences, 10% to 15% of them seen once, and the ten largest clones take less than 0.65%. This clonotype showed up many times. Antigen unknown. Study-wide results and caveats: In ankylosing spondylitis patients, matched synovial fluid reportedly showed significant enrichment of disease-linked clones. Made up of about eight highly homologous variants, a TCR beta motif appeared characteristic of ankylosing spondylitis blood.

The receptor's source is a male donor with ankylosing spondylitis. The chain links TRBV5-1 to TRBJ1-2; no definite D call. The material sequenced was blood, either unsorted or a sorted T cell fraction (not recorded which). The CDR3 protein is CASSSVTDNGYTF. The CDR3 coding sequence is TGCGCCAGCAGCTCGGTCACAGACAATGGCTACACCTTC.